One sample yielded the 6 T cell receptor beta chains listed below, sequenced in a study of blood T cells in healthy people across ages. With a J-beta primer mix and a sample-barcoded 5' primer, a second PCR ran about 7 to 11 cycles. One entry per CDR3 protein results from TCRdb running MiXCR on the 5' RACE reads. The sample includes roughly 730,000 distinct CDR3 sequences, approximately 60% seen only once; the top ten take roughly 24%. The specimen sequenced was blood. All receptors come from a man in his forties in good health.

The DNA of the CDR3 is TGTGCCAGCAGTGAGGGCAGGGGAATCACAGATACGCAGTATTTT. This encodes CASSEGRGITDTQYF. The V call is TRBV6-1, the J call TRBJ2-3, with TRBD1 as a possible D gene (6 bases). Trimming took off 3 bases at V and 2 bases at J, with 12 bases between the two ends. There are 15 residues in the CDR3. Germline lookup yields CDR1 MNHNS and CDR2 SASEGT.

This sequence joins TRBV24-1 and TRBJ2-6, with D uncertain. V was cut by 1 base and J by 4 bases, with 4 bases left in between. Germline V gene data show CDR1 as KGHDR and CDR2 as SFDVKD. The CDR3 spans 14 residues. The CDR3 DNA reads as TGTGCCACCAGTGATTTTAACGGGGCCAACGTCCTGACTTTC. Protein: CATSDFNGANVLTF.

The sample holds a few counts of this clonotype. This chain uses TRBV24-1 with TRBJ2-5; D is uncertain. This CDR3 is 13 amino acids long. Germline CDR1 and CDR2: KGHDR and SFDVKD. The V end was cut by 5 bases, the J end by 1 base, with 7 bases between. CDR3 in DNA: TGTGCCACCAGTGCCGATCTCCAAGAGACCCAGTACTTC. As protein: CATSADLQETQYF.

The rearrangement links TRBV7-9 to TRBJ2-2; D possibly corresponds to TRBD1 (6 bases). Trimming removed 7 bases from V and 2 bases from J, with 17 bases in between. Germline CDR1 and CDR2: SEHNR and FQNEAQ (reference sequence). This CDR3 contains 16 residues. The CDR3 here is CASIRTANLNTGELFF. In nucleotides, the CDR3 is TGTGCCAGCATACGGACAGCGAACCTTAACACCGGGGAGCTGTTTTTT.

The DNA for the CDR3 is TGTGCCAGCAGCCCGGGGACAGGGAAAACTTTCTTT. Translation gives CASSPGTGKTFF. This chain uses TRBV9 with TRBJ1-1; 9 bases align to TRBD1. The V gene's germline CDR1 is SGDLS and CDR2 YYNGEE. CDR3 length equals 12 residues. V shed 4 bases, J shed 12 bases, and the junction held 7 bases outside the gene matches.

The table lists this clonotype with a few counts. The chain links TRBV7-2 to TRBJ2-3; maybe TRBD2 (7 bases). Germline-derived CDR1 and CDR2 are SGHTA and FQGNSA. This CDR3 spans 15 amino acids. With 1 base removed from V and 3 bases from J, the gap between germline ends came to 11 bases. The CDR3 nucleotides read TGTGCCAGCAGCTTAGAGGCGGGGGCTACAGATACGCAGTATTTT. It yields the protein CASSLEAGATDTQYF.